A selection of T cell receptor beta chains follows, all from one sample in a study of blood T cell repertoires in COVID-19. Method: immunoSEQ multiplex PCR; TCRdb's copy keeps in-frame clones and lacks some. The data show about 46,000 clones, roughly 90% seen once. Sequencing was performed on peripheral blood. Receptors originate from a man between 65 and 85 years old with active COVID-19. Each CDR3 is given with its conserved first and last residue. The D gene is left open where the match is weak. Some rows have no size entry. The others give once, few or many, or a class for an expanded clone.

TRBJ2-3 | - | TRBV5-4 | TRBD1 | TGTGCCAGCAGCCGGGACAGTAGCACAGATACGCAGTATTTT | CASSRDSSTDTQYF
TRBJ1-1 | - | TRBV14 | - | TGTGCCAGCAGGCGCACAGGGATCTTGAACACTGAAGCTTTCTTT | CASRRTGILNTEAFF
TRBJ1-1 | - | TRBV28 | - | TGTGCCAGCAGCTCAAACAGGCCCCGTGGAGCTTTCTTT | CASSSNRPRGAFF
TRBJ2-5 | - | TRBV28 | - | TGTGCCAGCAGTTTTATAGGGGCAGGGAAGATAGAGACCCAGTACTTC | CASSFIGAGKIETQYF
TRBJ1-1 | - | TRBV29-1 | - | TGCAGCGTAGCTACAGGGTGGAGAGGCACTGAAGCTTTCTTT | CSVATGWRGTEAFF
TRBJ2-1 | - | TRBV5-5 | TRBD2 | TGTGCCAGCAGCTTACTAGCGGGGAGACTGGGTGAGCAGTTCTTC | CASSLLAGRLGEQFF
TRBJ2-1 | - | TRBV7-8 | TRBD2 | TGTGCCAGCAGCCCCCGACTAGCGGGAGACGACGATGAGCAGTTCTTC | CASSPRLAGDDDEQFF
TRBJ1-2 | - | TRBV5-4 | TRBD1 | TGTGCCAGCAGCTCACAGGGGAGGAATAACTATGGCTACACCTTC | CASSSQGRNNYGYTF
TRBJ2-7 | - | TRBV4-3 | TRBD1 | TGCGCCAGCAGCCGGATCGGGACAGGGGTCTACGAGCAGTACTTC | CASSRIGTGVYEQYF
TRBJ1-4 | - | TRBV2 | - | TGTGCCAGCAGTGAGATAGAAACGAATGAAAAACTGTTTTTT | CASSEIETNEKLFF
TRBJ1-6 | - | TRBV18 | - | TGTGCCAGCTCACCAACGACCGGGAACCGAAATTCACCCCTCCACTTT | CASSPTTGNRNSPLHF
TRBJ2-5 | - | TRBV19 | TRBD2 | TGTGCCAGTAGAACGACTAGCGTCTCCCCAGAGACCCAGTACTTC | CASRTTSVSPETQYF
TRBJ2-3 | - | TRBV18 | TRBD2 | TGTGCCAGCTCACCACCTGGACTAGCGGGAACAGATACGCAGTATTTT | CASSPPGLAGTDTQYF
TRBJ1-3 | - | TRBV7-4 | TRBD1 | TGTGCCAGCAGCTTAGCTGTGGGACAGGGCTTTTTCGGAAACACCATATATTTT | CASSLAVGQGFFGNTIYF
TRBJ1-2 | medium-sized | TRBV7-9 | - | TGTGCCAGCAGCCCTGCGGCTGGCTACACCTTC | CASSPAAGYTF
TRBJ2-7 | - | TRBV3-1/TRBV3-2 | TRBD2 | TGTGCCAGCAGCCAAGATCCGGGACTAGCGGGAGACGAGCAGTACTTC | CASSQDPGLAGDEQYF
TRBJ1-5 | - | TRBV28 | - | TGTGCCAGCAGTTTGCGGGGAGGCAGCAATCAGCCCCAGCATTTT | CASSLRGGSNQPQHF
TRBJ1-5 | - | TRBV15 | TRBD1 | TGTGCCACCAGCAGGGGACAATCCGGGACAGGGGAGGTTCAGCCCCAGCATTTT | CATSRGQSGTGEVQPQHF
TRBJ2-5 | - | TRBV30 | - | TGTGCCTGGAGCCCAGTGTACCAAGAGACCCAGTACTTC | CAWSPVYQETQYF
TRBJ2-7 | - | TRBV19 | - | TGTGCCAGTAGTATACGAGGGGGTAGCTCCTACGAGCAGTACTTC | CASSIRGGSSYEQYF
TRBJ2-7 | - | TRBV28 | - | TGTGCCAGCAACCCATCCCCCGGGGTCTACGAGCAGTACTTC | CASNPSPGVYEQYF
TRBJ2-4 | - | TRBV7-8 | TRBD1 | TGTGCCAGCAGCCCCGGACAGGGAATAGGCATTCAGTACTTC | CASSPGQGIGIQYF
TRBJ1-6 | few | TRBV5-4 | TRBD1 | TGTGCCAGCAGCCGAGGACAGGGAGATTCACCCCTCCACTTT | CASSRGQGDSPLHF
TRBJ2-1 | - | TRBV6-5 | TRBD2 | TGTGCCAGCAGTTCCGGGACTAAATACAATGAGCAGTTCTTC | CASSSGTKYNEQFF
TRBJ1-3 | - | TRBV6-6 | - | TGTGCCAGCAGTTACGGCACCTCTGGAAACACCATATATTTT | CASSYGTSGNTIYF
TRBJ2-2 | - | TRBV5-1 | TRBD2 | TGCGCCAGCAGCTGGGCCCCAGCGGGAGCCAGCACCGGGGAGCTGTTTTTT | CASSWAPAGASTGELFF
TRBJ1-4 | once | TRBV15 | - | TGTGCCACCAGCAGGCGACAGGTGGGGGAAAAACTGTTTTTT | CATSRRQVGEKLFF
TRBJ1-2 | once | TRBV28 | - | TGTGCCAGCAGAAACAATCTCCTTAACTATGGCTACACCTTC | CASRNNLLNYGYTF
TRBJ1-1 | - | TRBV15 | TRBD1 | TGTGCCACCAAGGGGACAGGTGGATTGAACACTGAAGCTTTCTTT | CATKGTGGLNTEAFF
TRBJ1-4 | - | TRBV5-1 | - | TGCGCCAGCAGCTTGGGACAGTCTAATGAAAAACTGTTTTTT | CASSLGQSNEKLFF
TRBJ2-7 | - | TRBV4-3 | - | TGCGCCAGCAGCCAAGATGTCAGGGTCTTTCTCTACGAGCAGTACTTC | CASSQDVRVFLYEQYF
TRBJ2-1 | - | TRBV7-8 | TRBD2 | TGTGCCAGCAGCCGTAGACTAGCGGGAGGGCCTGCATCTGGGAATGAGCAGTTCTTC | CASSRRLAGGPASGNEQFF
TRBJ2-7 | once | TRBV6-6 | TRBD2 | TGTGCCAGCAGTACCCCTAGCGGGAGTATCCACGAGCAGTACTTC | CASSTPSGSIHEQYF
TRBJ2-2 | - | TRBV27 | - | TGTGCCAGCAGGGCCGGGACTGCGAACACCGGGGAGCTGTTTTTT | CASRAGTANTGELFF
TRBJ1-3 | - | TRBV9 | TRBD1 | TGTGCCAGCAGCCTGGGACAGGCTCGGGGAAACACCATATATTTT | CASSLGQARGNTIYF
TRBJ1-4 | - | TRBV5-1 | - | TGCGCCAGCAGCTTCGGGGGACGGGGGAATGAAAAACTGTTTTTT | CASSFGGRGNEKLFF
TRBJ1-6 | - | TRBV6-5 | TRBD1 | TGTGCCAGCAGTTACGGGACAGCCAATTCACCCCTCCACTTT | CASSYGTANSPLHF
TRBJ2-3 | - | TRBV2 | TRBD1 | TGTGCCAGCAGTGCGCAGGGGGCCAGCACAGATACGCAGTATTTT | CASSAQGASTDTQYF
TRBJ2-1 | - | TRBV19 | TRBD2 | TGTGCCAGTCAAACTAGCGGGGGGTTGAATGAGCAGTTCTTC | CASQTSGGLNEQFF
TRBJ2-3 | - | TRBV7-2 | TRBD2 | TGTGCCAGCAGCTTAAGCGGGGGGGCTGATACGCAGTATTTT | CASSLSGGADTQYF
TRBJ1-5 | - | TRBV30 | TRBD1 | TGTGCCTGGAGTTTAGGGTGGACAGGGAATCAGCCCCAGCATTTT | CAWSLGWTGNQPQHF
TRBJ2-2 | - | TRBV5-1 | TRBD2 | TGCGCCAGCGCCAGACTAGCGGGGACCGGGGAGCTGTTTTTT | CASARLAGTGELFF
TRBJ1-2 | few | TRBV7-9 | TRBD1 | TGTGCCAGCAGCCCGGGGACAGCCGGGGGCTACACCTTC | CASSPGTAGGYTF
TRBJ2-5 | - | TRBV7-6 | TRBD1 | TGTGCCAGCAGCTATTCGACAGGGACAGAGACCCAGTACTTC | CASSYSTGTETQYF
TRBJ2-2 | - | TRBV6-2/TRBV6-3 | TRBD1 | TGTGCCAGCAGTGTAAACAGGGGTCCCACCGGGGAGCTGTTTTTT | CASSVNRGPTGELFF
TRBJ1-1 | - | TRBV10-3 | - | TGTGCCGCAGGACAGTCGAACACTGAAGCTTTCTTT | CAAGQSNTEAFF
TRBJ2-6 | - | TRBV5-1 | - | TGCGCCAGCAGCACACGTAACTCTGGGGCCAACGTCCTGACTTTC | CASSTRNSGANVLTF
TRBJ2-7 | - | TRBV28 | TRBD2 | TGTGCCAGCAATTCCGGGGCGGGGGGAGGCTACGAGCAGTACTTC | CASNSGAGGGYEQYF
TRBJ2-2 | once | TRBV11-1 | TRBD1 | TGTGCCAGCAGCAGGACAGGGCTGAACACCGGGGAGCTGTTTTTT | CASSRTGLNTGELFF
TRBJ2-7 | - | TRBV15 | - | TGTGCCACCAGCAGGAGTAGCTACGAGCAGTACTTC | CATSRSSYEQYF
TRBJ1-2 | - | TRBV5-1 | - | TGCGCCAGCAGCTTGGCTCAGCGGGGTGGAGGCTACACCTTC | CASSLAQRGGGYTF
TRBJ1-5 | - | TRBV19 | - | TGTGCCAGTACTCGACAGGCTGACCATTCCAATAGCAATCAGCCCCAGCATTTT | CASTRQADHSNSNQPQHF
TRBJ1-1 | - | TRBV11-2 | - | TGTGCCAGCAGCTTAGCTAGGCCAGCAAGAAACACTGAAGCTTTCTTT | CASSLARPARNTEAFF
TRBJ1-3 | - | TRBV4-1 | TRBD1 | TGCGCCAGCAGCCAACAAGACAGGGTAGGAGGAAACACCATATATTTT | CASSQQDRVGGNTIYF